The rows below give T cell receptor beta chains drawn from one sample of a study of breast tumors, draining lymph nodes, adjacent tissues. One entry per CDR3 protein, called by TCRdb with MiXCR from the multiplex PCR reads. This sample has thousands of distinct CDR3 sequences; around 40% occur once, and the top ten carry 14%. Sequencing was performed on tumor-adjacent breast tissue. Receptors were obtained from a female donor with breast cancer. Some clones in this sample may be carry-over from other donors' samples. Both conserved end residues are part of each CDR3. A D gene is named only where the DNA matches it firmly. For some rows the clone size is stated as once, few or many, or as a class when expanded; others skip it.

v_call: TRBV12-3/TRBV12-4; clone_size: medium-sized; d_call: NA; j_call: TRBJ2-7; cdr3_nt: TGTGCCAGCAGTTTACGGGACCGATACGAGCAGTACTTC; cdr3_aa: CASSLRDRYEQYF
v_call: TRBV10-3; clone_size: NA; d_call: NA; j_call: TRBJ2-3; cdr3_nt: TGTGCCGCCCTAAGCACAGATACGCAGTATTTT; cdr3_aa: CAALSTDTQYF
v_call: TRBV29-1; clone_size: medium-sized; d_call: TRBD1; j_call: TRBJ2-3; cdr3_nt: TGCAGCGTGCTTGGACAGGGGTCAGATACGCAGTATTTT; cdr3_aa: CSVLGQGSDTQYF
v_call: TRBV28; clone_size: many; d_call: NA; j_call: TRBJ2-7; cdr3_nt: TGTGCCAGCAGTTTAGGTAGCACCCTCTACGAGCAGTACTTC; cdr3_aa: CASSLGSTLYEQYF
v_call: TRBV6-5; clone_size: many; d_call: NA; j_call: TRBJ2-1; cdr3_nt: TGTGCCAGCAGTTACCTGGGCTACAATGAGCAGTTCTTC; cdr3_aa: CASSYLGYNEQFF
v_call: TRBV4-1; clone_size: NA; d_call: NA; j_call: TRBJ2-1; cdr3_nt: TGCGCCAGCAGCCAAGATGAGGGGTGGGATGAGCAGATCTTC; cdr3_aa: CASSQDEGWDEQIF
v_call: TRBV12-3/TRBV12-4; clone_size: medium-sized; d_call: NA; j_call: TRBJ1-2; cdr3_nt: TGTGCCAGCAGTTCCAATGGGAGCAGAAGGAGGTACACCTTC; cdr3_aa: CASSSNGSRRRYTF
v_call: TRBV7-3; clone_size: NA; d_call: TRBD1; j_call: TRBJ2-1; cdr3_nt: TGTGCCAGCAGCTTAATGGGACAGCACAATGAGCAGTTCTTC; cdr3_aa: CASSLMGQHNEQFF
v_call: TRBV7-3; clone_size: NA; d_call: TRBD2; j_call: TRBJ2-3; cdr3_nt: TGTGCCAGCAGCCCGGGAGTTAGCGGGAGTCTTCAAACGCAGTATTTT; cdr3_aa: CASSPGVSGSLQTQYF
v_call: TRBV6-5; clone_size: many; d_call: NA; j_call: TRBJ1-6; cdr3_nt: TGTGCCAGCAGTTACTCTGCCGGGACCCCTCGTTCACCCCTCCACTTT; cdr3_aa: CASSYSAGTPRSPLHF
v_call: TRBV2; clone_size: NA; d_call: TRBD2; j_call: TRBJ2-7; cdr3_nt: TGTGCCAGCCATGGGACTAGCGACTCCTACGAGCAATACTTC; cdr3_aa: CASHGTSDSYEQYF
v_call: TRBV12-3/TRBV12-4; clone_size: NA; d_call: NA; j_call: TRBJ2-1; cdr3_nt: TGTGCCAGCAGGAGAGTCAGGGGCAATGAGCAGTTCTTC; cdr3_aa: CASRRVRGNEQFF
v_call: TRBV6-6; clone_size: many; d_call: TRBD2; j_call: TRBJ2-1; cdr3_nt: TGTGCCAGCAGTTACGGTAGCGGGAGGGCCGATGAGCAGTTCTTC; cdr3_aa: CASSYGSGRADEQFF
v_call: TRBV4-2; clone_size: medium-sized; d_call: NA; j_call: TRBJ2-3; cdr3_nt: TGTGCCAGCAGCCGAGTTAGTCGCTCTAGCACAGATACGCAGTATTTT; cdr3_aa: CASSRVSRSSTDTQYF
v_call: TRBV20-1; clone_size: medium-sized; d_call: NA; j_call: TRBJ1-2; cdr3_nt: TGCAGTTGGGGGAGGGGTGGCTACACCTTC; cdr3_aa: CSWGRGGYTF
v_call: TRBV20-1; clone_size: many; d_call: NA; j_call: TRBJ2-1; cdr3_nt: TGCAGTGCTAGACTACCCTACAATGAGCAGTTCTTC; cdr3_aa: CSARLPYNEQFF
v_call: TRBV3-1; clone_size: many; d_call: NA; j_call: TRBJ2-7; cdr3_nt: TGTGCCAGCAACCGTGTGAGGCTATCCTACGAGCAGTACTTC; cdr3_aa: CASNRVRLSYEQYF
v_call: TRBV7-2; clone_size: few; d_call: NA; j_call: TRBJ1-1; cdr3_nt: TGTGCCAGCAGCTTACCCTCTACCACTGAAGCTTTCTTT; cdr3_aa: CASSLPSTTEAFF